This T cell receptor (beta chain) was obtained from a study of blood T cell repertoires in COVID-19. About the research overall: The origin of the acute and convalescent COVID-19 samples was the United States, Italy and Spain.

A few counts support this clone. As processed by the authors: Amplified reference gene primers provided the basis for estimating nucleated cell counts. TCRdb's copy holds only in-frame clones and misses some; the assay was immunoSEQ multiplex PCR. D and trimming come from the DNA, and the V and J calls and clone size come from that table. The sample holds approximately 250,000 clones, 88% seen once. The CDR3 contains 14 residues. The germline gives CDR1 KGHSH, CDR2 LQKENI. V lost 4 bases and J lost 3; bases outside the gene matches: 5. The chain is built from TRBV18 and TRBJ2-7, with 8 bases identical to TRBD1. Specimen: PBMCs or T cells enriched from blood (not recorded which). The sequence was obtained from a woman in her 40s with acute COVID-19. In DNA, the CDR3 is TGTGCCAGCTCACTTTCAGACAGGGGCTACGAGCAGTACGTC. As protein: CASSLSDRGYEQYV.